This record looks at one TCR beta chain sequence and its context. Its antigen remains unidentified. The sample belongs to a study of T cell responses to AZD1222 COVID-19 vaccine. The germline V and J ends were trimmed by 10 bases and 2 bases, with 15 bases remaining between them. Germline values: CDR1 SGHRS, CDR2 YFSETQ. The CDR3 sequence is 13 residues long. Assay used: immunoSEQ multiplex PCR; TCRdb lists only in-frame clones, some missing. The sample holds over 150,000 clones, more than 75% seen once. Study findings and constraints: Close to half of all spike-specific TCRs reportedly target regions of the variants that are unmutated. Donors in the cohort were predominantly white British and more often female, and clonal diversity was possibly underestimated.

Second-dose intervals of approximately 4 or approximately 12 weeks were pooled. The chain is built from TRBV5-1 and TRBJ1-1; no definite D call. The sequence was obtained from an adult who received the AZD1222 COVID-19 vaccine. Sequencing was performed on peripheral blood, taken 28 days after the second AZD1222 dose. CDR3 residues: CAWSLDPNTEAFF. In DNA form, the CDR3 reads TGCGCCTGGAGCCTTGACCCAAACACTGAAGCTTTCTTT.